Following are 10 T cell receptor beta chains from one sample sequenced in a study of blood T cell repertoires in COVID-19. Clones were sequenced by immunoSEQ multiplex PCR, and TCRdb holds only the in-frame ones, with some missing. This sample has about 340,000 clones, with 80% to 90% found just once. Sequencing was performed on PBMCs or T cells enriched from blood (not recorded which). The receptors were sampled from a middle-aged woman with acute COVID-19.

The rearrangement uses TRBV7-9 and TRBJ1-5; 10 bases are shared with TRBD1. There are 13 residues in the CDR3. Germline CDR1 is SEHNR and CDR2 is FQNEAQ (reference sequence). V was clipped by 4 bases and J by 15 bases; unmatched bases: 9. CDR3 in amino acids: CASSYSGTGDVHF. The CDR3 DNA reads TGTGCCAGCAGCTACTCCGGGACAGGGGACGTGCATTTT.

The gene calls are TRBV5-5 and TRBJ1-6; possibly TRBD1 for D (6 bases). V was trimmed by 0 bases and J by 7 bases, leaving 11 bases between them. The germline gives CDR1 SGHKS, CDR2 YYEKEE (reference sequence). CDR3 length equals 15 residues. CDR3 sequence reads: CASSLDRAVNSPLHF. The CDR3 coding sequence is TGTGCCAGCAGCTTGGACAGGGCAGTGAATTCACCCCTCCACTTT. Drawing the rest from reference TRBV5-5 and TRBJ1-6, the complete variable domain is DAGVTQSPTHLIKTRGQQVTLRCSPISGHKSVSWYQQVLGQGPQFIFQYYEKEERGRGNFPDRFSARQFPNYSSELNVNALLLGDSALYLCASSLDRAVNSPLHFGNGTRLTVT.

The chain links TRBV6-6 to TRBJ2-7, with 9 bases fitting TRBD1. Losses at the gene ends were 5 bases for V and 3 bases for J; bases not matched to a gene: 5. From germline, CDR1 is MNHNY and CDR2 SVGAGI (reference sequence). The CDR3 is made up of 14 amino acids. CDR3 in DNA: TGTGCCAGCAGTACGCCGGGACAGGGCTACGAGCAGTACTTC. As protein: CASSTPGQGYEQYF.

The chain links TRBV7-8 to TRBJ1-2; D is ambiguous. Trimming removed 5 bases at V and 4 bases at J, with 11 bases between. Germline V gene sequence: CDR1 SGHVS, CDR2 FQNEAQ. This CDR3 has 13 amino acids. CDR3 coding DNA: TGTGCCAGCAGCCCATCAGGCAGCTATGGCTACACCTTC. Its protein product is CASSPSGSYGYTF.

V and J are TRBV19 and TRBJ1-5; the D is unclear. CDR1 and CDR2 from the germline V gene are LNHDA and SQIVND (reference sequence). This CDR3 has 13 amino acids. V lost 3 bases to trimming and J lost 7 bases, with 10 bases between them. The CDR3 sequence is CASSIQLRQPQHF. CDR3 bases: TGTGCCAGTAGTATCCAGCTGAGGCAGCCCCAGCATTTT.

This chain uses TRBV6-6 with TRBJ2-7; D is perhaps TRBD1 (5 bases). The CDR3 consists of 14 residues. Germline assignment: CDR1 MNHNY and CDR2 SVGAGI (reference sequence). Trimming took 5 bases from V and 4 from J, leaving 15 bases between them. CDR3 loop: CASSDSLNPYEQYF. The CDR3, as DNA: TGTGCCAGCAGTGACAGTCTAAACCCTTACGAGCAGTACTTC.

The chain uses TRBV9 and TRBJ2-2, with 13 positions matching TRBD2. The CDR3 loop spans 19 amino acids. The germline CDR1 and CDR2 sequences are SGDLS and YYNGEE. The trim removed 0 bases at V and 0 bases at J, leaving 5 bases unmatched. The CDR3 loop is CASSVGTSGRGANTGELFF. The CDR3, as DNA: TGTGCCAGCAGCGTAGGCACTAGCGGGAGGGGGGCGAACACCGGGGAGCTGTTTTTT.

The V and J genes are TRBV28 and TRBJ2-7; no definite D call. Germline-derived CDR1 and CDR2 are MDHEN and SYDVKM. CDR3 length: 13 amino acids. The V end lost 3 bases, the J end lost 2 bases, and 8 bases lay between the germline ends. This CDR3 reads CASSFVSPYEQYF. The CDR3 DNA is TGTGCCAGCAGTTTTGTAAGCCCCTACGAGCAGTACTTC.

The genes are TRBV29-1 and TRBJ2-7; 8 bases align to TRBD2. Germline assignment: CDR1 SQVTM and CDR2 ANQGSEA. The CDR3 sequence is 13 residues long. V was clipped by 6 bases and J by 6 bases; unmatched bases: 10. In nucleotides, the CDR3 is TGCAGCGTCGTCGGGCGGGGGGCCCCCGAGCAGTACTTC. Translated: CSVVGRGAPEQYF.

A few counts support this clone. This chain uses TRBV7-2 with TRBJ2-2, with no clear D. The CDR3 loop spans 12 amino acids. The germline V gene encodes CDR1 SGHTA and CDR2 FQGNSA. Trimming removed 1 base at V and 8 bases at J, with 5 bases between. CDR3 sequence: CASSLVSGELFF. The CDR3 DNA reads as TGTGCCAGCAGCTTAGTCAGTGGGGAGCTGTTTTTT.